This TCR beta chain was retrieved from a study of T cells in localized non-small cell lung cancer (dated by TCRdb to 2019 to 2021). With regard to the full study: The study analyzed T cell repertoires of about 230 early-stage NSCLC patients, comparing tumors and uninvolved tumor-adjacent lungs. All 236 NSCLC patients in the cohort were treatment-naive and had localized lung tumors that were resected. NSCLC patients had a mean age of approximately 70 years, and more than 120 were male and 107 female. Study-wide conclusions, independent of this receptor: A median of roughly 58 of the top 100 tumor clones were detected in paired uninvolved adjacent lung, and approximately 28 of these tumor clones were also found among the top 100 clones of the paired uninvolved adjacent lung. Longer overall survival was associated with higher blood T cell density, whereas shorter survival was associated with higher adjacent-lung clonality. Because of the exploratory design, TCR variables were selected using unadjusted p-values without false-discovery rate correction. Uninvolved tumor-adjacent lung showed the highest T cell clonality, higher than tumor, which suggests more focused antigenic responses in the adjacent lung. Because multi-region tumor sequencing was not done, intratumor heterogeneity could not be ruled out.

From cysteine to phenylalanine, the CDR3 is 11 amino acids long. Only CDR3 DNA is held: 33 bases, read in frame from base 1. Via the germline V gene (reference sequence), CDR1 is GTSNPN and CDR2 SVGIG. V and J lose 5 bases and 4 bases, and a span of 6 bases separates them. At diagnosis, tumor, uninvolved tumor-adjacent lung and peripheral blood were collected and then preserved as a mix of FFPE and fresh-frozen material. TCR beta CDR3 regions were sequenced from DNA using the immunoSEQ Assay. The published analysis was carried out like this. T cell density was computed as TCR beta template counts normalized to usable DNA estimated by amplifying housekeeping genes. The preseqR package was used to estimate richness by extrapolating to 400,000 templates for PBMC samples and to 120,000 templates for tissue samples. Clonality was defined as one minus Pielou's evenness. Tissue-enriched TCRs were identified by differential abundance testing using productive amino-acid clonotypes, minimum total count 5 and alpha 0.1. The Jaccard Index and the Morisita Overlap Index were used to measure how much the repertoires overlapped between compartments. GLIPH grouped TCR beta CDR3s together with public tetramer-defined viral CDR3s, and a viral motif had to include at least three viral sequences and also show V-gene enrichment. TCRdb mirrors the immuneACCESS table, restricted to in-frame sequences. Some clones are absent from its copies; in checked studies, under half trace to an unresolved V gene, and the reason for the others is unknown. The DNA gave D and trimming, while V, J and clone size come from that table. This sample is represented by roughly 1,500 clones; about 25% of them were singletons. 20% to 25% of the sample goes to the ten largest clones.

Concerning this clone: The target of this receptor is not known. The record has no base qualities; no much larger clone is one base away.

This chain joins TRBV30 to TRBJ2-1, with the D gene uncertain. The sequence was collected from a man aged 40 to 75 with stage II squamous cell lung carcinoma. The sample here was lung tumor tissue, taken before any cancer treatment. The CDR3 reads as follows: CAWFKYNEQFF. The DNA sequence follows: TGTGCCTGGTTCAAATACAATGAGCAGTTCTTC.